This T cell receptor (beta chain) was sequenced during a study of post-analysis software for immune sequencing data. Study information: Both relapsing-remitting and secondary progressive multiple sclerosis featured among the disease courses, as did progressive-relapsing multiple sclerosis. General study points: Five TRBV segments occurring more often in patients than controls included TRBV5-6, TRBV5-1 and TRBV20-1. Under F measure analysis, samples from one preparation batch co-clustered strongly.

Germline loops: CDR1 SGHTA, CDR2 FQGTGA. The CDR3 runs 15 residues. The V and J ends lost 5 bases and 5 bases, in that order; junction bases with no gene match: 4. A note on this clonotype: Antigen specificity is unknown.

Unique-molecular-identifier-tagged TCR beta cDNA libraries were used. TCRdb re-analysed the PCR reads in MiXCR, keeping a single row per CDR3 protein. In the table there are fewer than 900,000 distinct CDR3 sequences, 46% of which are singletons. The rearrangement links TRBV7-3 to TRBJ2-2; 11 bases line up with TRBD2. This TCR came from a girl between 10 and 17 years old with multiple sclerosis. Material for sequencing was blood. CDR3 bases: TGTGCCAGCAGCCAGGGGACTAGCGGAACCGGGGAGCTGTTTTTT. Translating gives CASSQGTSGTGELFF.